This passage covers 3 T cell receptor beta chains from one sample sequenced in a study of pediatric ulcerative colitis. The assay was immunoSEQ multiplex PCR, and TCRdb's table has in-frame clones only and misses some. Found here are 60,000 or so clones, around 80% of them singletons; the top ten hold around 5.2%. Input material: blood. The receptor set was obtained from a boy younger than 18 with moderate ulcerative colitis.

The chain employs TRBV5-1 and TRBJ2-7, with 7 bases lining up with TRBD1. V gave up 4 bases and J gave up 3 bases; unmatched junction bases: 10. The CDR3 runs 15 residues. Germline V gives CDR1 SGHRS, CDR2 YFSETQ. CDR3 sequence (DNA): TGCGCCAGCAGCCGGACAGGAGACAATTTCTACGAGCAGTACTTC. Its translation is CASSRTGDNFYEQYF.

The CDR3 spells CASSLVGGETQYF. The CDR3 DNA is TGTGCCAGCAGCTTGGTGGGGGGAGAGACCCAGTACTTC. The chain employs TRBV5-4 and TRBJ2-5; tentatively, D is TRBD2 (6 bases). Germline V CDR1 and CDR2: SGHNT, YYREEE (reference sequence). Trimming removed 0 bases at V and 4 bases at J, with 7 bases between. This CDR3 comprises 13 residues.

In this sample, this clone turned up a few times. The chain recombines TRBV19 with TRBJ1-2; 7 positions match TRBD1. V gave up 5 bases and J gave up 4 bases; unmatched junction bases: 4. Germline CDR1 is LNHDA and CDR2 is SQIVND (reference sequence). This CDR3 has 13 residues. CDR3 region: CASSADRAYGYTF. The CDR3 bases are TGTGCCAGTAGTGCCGACAGGGCCTATGGCTACACCTTC.